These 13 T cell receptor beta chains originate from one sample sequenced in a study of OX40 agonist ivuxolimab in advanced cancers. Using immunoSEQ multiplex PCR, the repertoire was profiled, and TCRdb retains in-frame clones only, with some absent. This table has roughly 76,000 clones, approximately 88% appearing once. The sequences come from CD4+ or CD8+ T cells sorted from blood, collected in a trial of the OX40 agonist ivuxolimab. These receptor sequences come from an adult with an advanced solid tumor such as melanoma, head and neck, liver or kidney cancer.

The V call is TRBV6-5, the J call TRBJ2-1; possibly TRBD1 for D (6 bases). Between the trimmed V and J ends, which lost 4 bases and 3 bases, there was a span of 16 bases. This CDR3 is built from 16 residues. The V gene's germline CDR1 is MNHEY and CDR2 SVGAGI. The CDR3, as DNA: TGTGCCAGCAGTTCTGGGGGCCCCCAGATCTACAATGAGCAGTTCTTC. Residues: CASSSGGPQIYNEQFF.

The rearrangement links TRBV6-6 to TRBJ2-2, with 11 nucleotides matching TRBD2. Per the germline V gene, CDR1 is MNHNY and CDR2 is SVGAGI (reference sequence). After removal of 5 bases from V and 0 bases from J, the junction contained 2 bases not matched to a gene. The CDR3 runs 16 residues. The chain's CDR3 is CASSQLAGANTGELFF. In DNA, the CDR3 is TGTGCCAGCAGTCAACTAGCGGGAGCGAACACCGGGGAGCTGTTTTTT.

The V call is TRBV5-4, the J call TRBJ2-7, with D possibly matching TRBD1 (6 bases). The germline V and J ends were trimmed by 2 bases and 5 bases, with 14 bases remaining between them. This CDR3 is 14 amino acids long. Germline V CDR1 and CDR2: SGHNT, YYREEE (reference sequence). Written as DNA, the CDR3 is TGTGCCAGCAGCTTTCGGAACAGGGTCGACGAGCAGTACTTC. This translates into CASSFRNRVDEQYF.

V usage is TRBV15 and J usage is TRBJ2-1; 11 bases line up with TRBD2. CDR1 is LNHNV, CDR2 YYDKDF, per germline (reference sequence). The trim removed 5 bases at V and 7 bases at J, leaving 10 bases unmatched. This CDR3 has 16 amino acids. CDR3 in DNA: TGTGCCACCAGCGGCGTACTAGCGGGAGTTCGGAATGAGCAGTTCTTC. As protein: CATSGVLAGVRNEQFF. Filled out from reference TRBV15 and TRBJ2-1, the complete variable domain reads DAMVIQNPRYQVTQFGKPVTLSCSQTLNHNVMYWYQQKSSQAPKLLFHYYDKDFNNEADTPDNFQSRRPNTSFCFLDIRSPGLGDTAMYLCATSGVLAGVRNEQFFGPGTRLTVL.

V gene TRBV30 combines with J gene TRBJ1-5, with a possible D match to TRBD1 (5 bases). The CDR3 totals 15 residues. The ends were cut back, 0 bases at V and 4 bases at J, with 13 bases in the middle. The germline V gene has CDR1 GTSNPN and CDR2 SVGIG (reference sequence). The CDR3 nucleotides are TGTGCCTGGAGTGTCGGTTCGGGGGATAATCAGCCCCAGCATTTT. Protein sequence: CAWSVGSGDNQPQHF.

DNA for the CDR3: TGTGCCAGCAGCGCGACAGGGACTAGGGCAGATACGCAGTATTTT. It codes for CASSATGTRADTQYF. This chain joins TRBV6-5 and TRBJ2-3, with a possible D match to TRBD2 (8 bases). V was pared by 6 bases and J by 4 bases, with 17 bases between. CDR3 length equals 15 residues. In germline, CDR1 is MNHEY, CDR2 SVGAGI.

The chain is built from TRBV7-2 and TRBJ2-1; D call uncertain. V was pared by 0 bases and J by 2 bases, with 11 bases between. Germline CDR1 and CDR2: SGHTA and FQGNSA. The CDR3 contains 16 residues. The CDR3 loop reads CASSLALLVPYNEQFF. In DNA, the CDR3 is TGTGCCAGCAGCTTAGCTTTGCTAGTGCCCTACAATGAGCAGTTCTTC.

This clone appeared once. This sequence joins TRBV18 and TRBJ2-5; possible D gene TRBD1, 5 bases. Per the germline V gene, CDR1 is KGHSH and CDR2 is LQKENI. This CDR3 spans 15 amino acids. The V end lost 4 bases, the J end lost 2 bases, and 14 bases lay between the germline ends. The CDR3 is CASSQMTDKQETQYF. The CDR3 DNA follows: TGTGCCAGCTCACAAATGACAGACAAGCAAGAGACCCAGTACTTC. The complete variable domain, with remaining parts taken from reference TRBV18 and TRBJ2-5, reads NAGVMQNPRHLVRRRGQEARLRCSPMKGHSHVYWYRQLPEEGLKFMVYLQKENIIDESGMPKERFSAEFPKEGPSILRIQQVVRGDSAAYFCASSQMTDKQETQYFGPGTRLLVL.

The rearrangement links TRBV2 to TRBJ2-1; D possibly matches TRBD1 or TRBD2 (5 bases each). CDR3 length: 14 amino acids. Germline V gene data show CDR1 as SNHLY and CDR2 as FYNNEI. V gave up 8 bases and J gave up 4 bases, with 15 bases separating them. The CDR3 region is CASLGVPSYNEQFF. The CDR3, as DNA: TGTGCCAGCCTGGGGGTTCCCTCATACAATGAGCAGTTCTTC.

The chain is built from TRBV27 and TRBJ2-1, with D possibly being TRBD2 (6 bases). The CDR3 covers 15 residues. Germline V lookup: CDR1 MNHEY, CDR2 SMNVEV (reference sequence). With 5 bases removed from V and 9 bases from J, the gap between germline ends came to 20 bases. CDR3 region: CASSTLSGGLGEQFF. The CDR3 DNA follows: TGTGCCAGCAGTACTCTTTCCGGAGGGTTAGGTGAGCAGTTCTTC.

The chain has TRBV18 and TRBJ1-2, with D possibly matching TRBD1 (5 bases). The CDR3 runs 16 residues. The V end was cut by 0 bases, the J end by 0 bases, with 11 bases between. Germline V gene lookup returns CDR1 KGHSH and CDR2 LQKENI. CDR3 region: CASSPPAQGSNYGYTF. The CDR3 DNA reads TGTGCCAGCTCACCACCGGCCCAGGGCTCTAACTATGGCTACACCTTC.

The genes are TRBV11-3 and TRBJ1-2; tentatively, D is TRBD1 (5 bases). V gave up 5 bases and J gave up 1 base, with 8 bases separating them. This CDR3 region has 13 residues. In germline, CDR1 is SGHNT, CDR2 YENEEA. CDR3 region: CASSRGGNYGYTF. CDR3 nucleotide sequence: TGTGCCAGCAGCCGTGGGGGTAACTATGGCTACACCTTC.

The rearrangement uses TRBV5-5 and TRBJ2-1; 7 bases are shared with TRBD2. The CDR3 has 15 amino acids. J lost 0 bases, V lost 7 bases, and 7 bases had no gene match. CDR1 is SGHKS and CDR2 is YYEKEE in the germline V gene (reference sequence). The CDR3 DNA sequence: TGTGCCAGCTTACCGTCGGGGGGCTCCTACAATGAGCAGTTCTTC. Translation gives CASLPSGGSYNEQFF. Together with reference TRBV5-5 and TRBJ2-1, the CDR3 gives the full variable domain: DAGVTQSPTHLIKTRGQQVTLRCSPISGHKSVSWYQQVLGQGPQFIFQYYEKEERGRGNFPDRFSARQFPNYSSELNVNALLLGDSALYLCASLPSGGSYNEQFFGPGTRLTVL.